Listed below are T cell receptor beta chains from one sample, sequenced in a study of OX40 agonist ivuxolimab in advanced cancers. Here immunoSEQ multiplex PCR was the method, and the copy in TCRdb shows in-frame clones only, minus some. The table lists around 86,000 clones, about four fifths of them singletons. The sample here was CD4+ or CD8+ T cells sorted from blood, taken in a trial of the OX40 agonist ivuxolimab. The receptors stem from an adult with an advanced solid tumor such as melanoma, head and neck, liver or kidney cancer. Each CDR3 is given with its conserved first and last residue. A D gene is named only where the DNA matches it firmly. Part of the rows lack a size; the others show once, few, many or a class for expanded clones.

TRBD2 | TRBJ2-7 | TRBV5-4 | . | CASSPPTSGGLTYEQYF | TGTGCCAGCAGCCCGCCGACTAGCGGGGGGCTTACCTACGAGCAGTACTTC
. | TRBJ1-3 | TRBV2 | few | CASSRGSGNTIYF | TGTGCCAGCAGTAGGGGTTCTGGAAACACCATATATTTT
TRBD2 | TRBJ2-3 | TRBV19 | . | CASRIRPSGGHTDTQYF | TGTGCCAGTAGAATCCGGCCTAGCGGGGGGCACACAGATACGCAGTATTTT
TRBD2 | TRBJ2-7 | TRBV5-4 | few | CASSRMGGDYEQYF | TGTGCCAGCAGCCGTATGGGGGGGGACTACGAGCAGTACTTC
. | TRBJ2-4 | TRBV27 | . | CASSLSGDTIQYF | TGTGCCAGCAGTTTATCGGGGGATACCATTCAGTACTTC
TRBD1 | TRBJ2-1 | TRBV29-1 | few | CSVETGSGEQFF | TGCAGCGTAGAGACAGGGTCGGGTGAGCAGTTCTTC
. | TRBJ1-1 | TRBV19 | . | CASSINWNTEAFF | TGTGCCAGTAGTATAAATTGGAACACTGAAGCTTTCTTT
. | TRBJ2-5 | TRBV7-9 | once | CASSAQGETQYF | TGTGCCAGCAGCGCGCAGGGGGAGACCCAGTACTTC
TRBD2 | TRBJ2-3 | TRBV25-1 | . | CASSQTSGAKGDTQYF | TGTGCCAGCTCTCAGACTAGCGGGGCTAAGGGAGATACGCAGTATTTT
. | TRBJ1-2 | TRBV2 | . | CASSGLLGNYGYTF | TGTGCCAGCAGTGGACTGCTAGGCAACTATGGCTACACCTTC
. | TRBJ2-6 | TRBV5-4 | . | CASCRGDLWGSNVLTF | TGTGCCAGCTGCAGGGGGGATCTCTGGGGTTCCAACGTCCTGACTTTC
TRBD1 | TRBJ1-2 | TRBV9 | . | CASSVQGVDGYTF | TGTGCCAGCAGCGTCCAGGGGGTAGACGGCTACACCTTC
TRBD1 | TRBJ1-2 | TRBV5-1 | few | CASSLMGQGALLNYGYTF | TGCGCCAGCAGCTTGATGGGACAGGGGGCTCTCCTAAACTATGGCTACACCTTC
. | TRBJ2-5 | TRBV25-1 | . | CASSDRVQETQYF | TGTGCCAGCAGTGACAGGGTTCAAGAGACCCAGTACTTC
. | TRBJ1-4 | TRBV28 | . | CASSLVNGGNEKLFF | TGTGCCAGCAGTTTGGTGAACGGAGGTAATGAAAAACTGTTTTTT
TRBD1 | TRBJ1-2 | TRBV6-4 | . | CASSDQGAQGYTF | TGTGCCAGCAGTGACCAGGGGGCTCAGGGCTACACCTTC
. | TRBJ2-2 | TRBV11-2 | . | CASSLTGPGELFF | TGTGCCAGCAGCTTAACGGGGCCCGGGGAGCTGTTTTTT